This TCR beta chain is from a study of blood T cell repertoires in COVID-19. About the study: Samples came from the United States, Italy and Spain, spanning acute and convalescent COVID-19. The analysed material was cDNA or gDNA that came from T cells, B-cell-depleted T cells, or PBMCs.

Original processing notes: Estimation of nucleated cell counts relied on the amplification of reference gene primers. Generated by immunoSEQ multiplex PCR, the TCRdb table keeps only in-frame clones and is missing some. V, J and clone size were drawn from that table, and D and trimming were deduced from the DNA. The sample holds fewer than 300,000 clones; roughly 83% are singletons and the top ten take approximately 2.6%. CDR1 is SGHAT and CDR2 is FQNNGV in the germline V gene. V shed 8 bases, J shed 6 bases, and the junction held 4 bases outside the gene matches. The CDR3 loop spans 13 amino acids. V and J are TRBV11-2 and TRBJ1-4; 9 nucleotides line up with TRBD1. Sequenced input: peripheral blood. This clonotype was sampled from a woman between 70 and 85 years old with active or convalescent COVID-19. CDR3 nucleotide sequence: TGTGCCAGCGGCTACAGGGGGCATGAAAAACTGTTTTTT. Its protein is CASGYRGHEKLFF.